A selection of T cell receptor beta chains follows, all from one sample in a study of blood T cell repertoires in COVID-19. Only in-frame clones appear in the TCRdb table, and some are missing; sequencing was by immunoSEQ multiplex PCR. The sample lists approximately 240,000 clones; approximately 84% were seen once. Sequenced: peripheral blood. The origin of the receptors is a woman in her 30s who had recovered from COVID-19. Each CDR3 is given with its conserved first and last residue. The D gene is left open where the match is weak. Expanded clones get a size class; other rows say once, few or many, or leave the size out.

J gene,D gene,clone size,CDR3 length,V gene,CDR3 DNA,CDR3 protein
TRBJ1-2,-,once,13,TRBV5-1,TGCGCCAGCAGCTTGCAGGCCACCTATGGCTACACCTTC,CASSLQATYGYTF
TRBJ2-3,TRBD2,-,18,TRBV7-3,TGTGCCAGCAGCTTAAGACCGCTAGCGGGGCGGGGAACAGATACGCAGTATTTT,CASSLRPLAGRGTDTQYF
TRBJ2-7,TRBD2,-,14,TRBV19,TGTGCCAGTAGTAGCGGGGGGGCCCATTACGAGCAGTACTTC,CASSSGGAHYEQYF
TRBJ2-2,-,once,13,TRBV27,TGTGCCAGCAGTCCAAATTACTCCGGGGAGCTGTTTTTT,CASSPNYSGELFF
TRBJ2-6,-,-,15,TRBV5-1,TGCGCCAGCAGCTCACACAACTCTGGGGCCAACGTCCTGACTTTC,CASSSHNSGANVLTF
TRBJ2-2,-,-,14,TRBV5-4,TGTGCCAGCAGCTTCCGGTCGAACACCGGGGAGCTGTTTTTT,CASSFRSNTGELFF
TRBJ1-2,-,-,13,TRBV12-3/TRBV12-4,TGTGCCAGCAGTCAGAATGCCGGGAAAGGCTACACCTTC,CASSQNAGKGYTF
TRBJ1-2,-,few,20,TRBV30,TGTGCCTGGAGCCGCAGGGAACTCAGAACTATCAAGACTCTTAACTATGGCTACACCTTC,CAWSRRELRTIKTLNYGYTF
TRBJ2-7,-,once,13,TRBV29-1,TGCAGCGTTGAGGGAACCGGGGGCTACGAGCAGTACTTC,CSVEGTGGYEQYF
TRBJ1-6,-,-,15,TRBV10-3,TGTGCCATCAGTGTCGAACAGGGACGTAATTCACCCCTCCACTTT,CAISVEQGRNSPLHF
TRBJ2-1,TRBD1,once,16,TRBV5-1,TGCGCCAGCAGCAGCCAGGGACAGGGTTCCTACAATGAGCAGTTCTTC,CASSSQGQGSYNEQFF
TRBJ1-1,TRBD1,-,15,TRBV6-5,TGTGCCAGCATCCCTCGGGCAGGGGGTCGCACTGAAGCTTTCTTT,CASIPRAGGRTEAFF
TRBJ2-7,TRBD1,-,12,TRBV5-4,TGTGCTGCCGGGACAGGGGTATACGAGCAGTACTTC,CAAGTGVYEQYF
TRBJ1-4,-,-,16,TRBV4-3,TGCGCCAGCAGCCAAGTCGCAGGACTGTGGGGTGAAAAACTGTTTTTT,CASSQVAGLWGEKLFF
TRBJ2-1,-,-,10,TRBV10-2,TGCGCCAGCTTGGGGGGTGAGCAGTTCTTC,CASLGGEQFF
TRBJ2-3,-,once,14,TRBV4-3,TGCGCCAGCAGCCCCCGAGCCGGTACAGATACGCAGTATTTT,CASSPRAGTDTQYF
TRBJ2-4,TRBD1,-,11,TRBV7-9,TGTGCCAGCAGCTTACCAGGGGGTATATACTTC,CASSLPGGIYF
TRBJ2-7,-,-,16,TRBV21-1,TGTGCCAGCAGCACCAAATCTGTAGCGGGGGGGTGCGAGCAGTACTTC,CASSTKSVAGGCEQYF
TRBJ1-1,TRBD1,-,18,TRBV5-3,TGTGCCAGAAGTTTGATGGGGCCAGGGGGCGAAGGTGGCACTGAAGCTTTCTTT,CARSLMGPGGEGGTEAFF
TRBJ1-1,-,-,18,TRBV4-2,TGTGCCAGCAGCCAAGCCGACTTTGGCAGGGTAATGATCACTGAAGCTTTCTTT,CASSQADFGRVMITEAFF
TRBJ2-5,-,-,12,TRBV19,TGTGCCAGTAGTGTACCTAAAGAGACCCAGTACTTC,CASSVPKETQYF
TRBJ2-4,TRBD2,-,22,TRBV15,TGTGCCACCAGCAGAGCTACACCGGGACTAGCGGGGGGGCCGCCCTCCAAAAACATTCAGTACTTC,CATSRATPGLAGGPPSKNIQYF
TRBJ1-2,-,-,14,TRBV4-1,TGCGCCAGCAGCCAAGATCCTACCTTACATGGCTACACCTTC,CASSQDPTLHGYTF
TRBJ2-2,TRBD1,-,13,TRBV19,TGTGCCAGTAGTTCACAGGGGTACGGGGAGCTGTTTTTT,CASSSQGYGELFF
TRBJ2-5,TRBD2,-,13,TRBV13,TGTGCCAGCAGCTTGACTAGCGATCGGTCCCAGTACTTC,CASSLTSDRSQYF
TRBJ1-1,-,-,12,TRBV19,TGTGCCAGTTCCAGACAGTACACTGAAGCTTTCTTT,CASSRQYTEAFF
TRBJ1-3,-,few,13,TRBV19,TGTGCCAGTAGTATAGCCCCGGGAGGCACCATATATTTT,CASSIAPGGTIYF
TRBJ2-3,TRBD2,-,17,TRBV5-1,TGCGCCAGCAGCTATACTACCGCGGGGGGAAGCACAGATACGCAGTATTTT,CASSYTTAGGSTDTQYF
TRBJ1-1,-,-,14,TRBV29-1,TGCAGCGTTGAAGCCCGGTTAGCAGGGACTGAAGCTTTCTTT,CSVEARLAGTEAFF
TRBJ2-3,-,-,16,TRBV2,TGTGCCAGCAGTGCACAGGGAATTGGGAAAACAGATACGCAGTATTTT,CASSAQGIGKTDTQYF
TRBJ2-1,TRBD1,-,15,TRBV7-6,TGTGCCAGCAGCTTCGACAGGGGCACCTACAATGAGCAGTTCTTC,CASSFDRGTYNEQFF
TRBJ2-3,TRBD1,-,16,TRBV7-2,TGTGCCAGCAGCACCCCCCGACAGGGGAATACAGATACGCAGTATTTT,CASSTPRQGNTDTQYF
TRBJ2-1,-,-,13,TRBV6-6,TGTGCTTCGTTGGGCGTACAACACAATGAGCAGTTCTTC,CASLGVQHNEQFF
TRBJ2-7,TRBD2,once,16,TRBV11-2,TGTGCCAGCAGCGGACTAGCGGGGGCCAATTACTACGAGCAGTACTTC,CASSGLAGANYYEQYF
TRBJ1-3,-,-,16,TRBV18,TGTGCCAGCTCACCACTTGACCTAGATCCTGGAAACACCATATATTTT,CASSPLDLDPGNTIYF
TRBJ2-5,-,-,14,TRBV9,TGTGCCAGCAGCGTAGGACTATCCGAAGGGACCCAGTACTTC,CASSVGLSEGTQYF
TRBJ1-4,-,few,14,TRBV19,TGTGCCAGTAGACCGGGAGGGGCCACTGAAAAACTGTTTTTT,CASRPGGATEKLFF
TRBJ2-1,TRBD2,-,16,TRBV9,TGTGCCAGCAGCGTAGCAGGCGGGGGGGCCTACAATGAGCAGTTCTTC,CASSVAGGGAYNEQFF
TRBJ2-3,-,-,15,TRBV15,TGTGCCACCAGCAGAGACCCAGGGAAAACAGATACGCAGTATTTT,CATSRDPGKTDTQYF
TRBJ2-7,-,-,13,TRBV7-9,TGTGCCAGCAGCCCCCCGGTCCCTTACGAGCAGTACTTC,CASSPPVPYEQYF
TRBJ1-1,TRBD1,-,14,TRBV7-9,TGTGCCAGCAGCTTACAGGGGGTGGGTACTGAAGCTTTCTTT,CASSLQGVGTEAFF
TRBJ1-2,-,-,13,TRBV7-2,TGTGCCAGCAGCTTAGTAGTGGGGAGTGGCTACACCTTC,CASSLVVGSGYTF
TRBJ1-5,TRBD1,-,16,TRBV5-6,TGTGCCAGCAGCCGGAGTCTTGGGACAGGGTATCAGCCCCAGCATTTT,CASSRSLGTGYQPQHF
TRBJ2-2,TRBD2,-,15,TRBV5-1,TGCGCCAGCAGCTTGGCTCAGCGGGGGTTCGGGGAGCTGTTTTTT,CASSLAQRGFGELFF
TRBJ2-5,TRBD1,-,17,TRBV19,TGTGCCAGTAGTGTTCGACAGGGGGCTCCGTACCAAGAGACCCAGTACTTC,CASSVRQGAPYQETQYF
TRBJ2-1,TRBD2,few,16,TRBV5-4,TGTGCCAGCAGCTGGGGACTAGCGGGGGGGCAGAATGAGCAGTTCTTC,CASSWGLAGGQNEQFF
TRBJ1-5,TRBD1,-,16,TRBV6-6,TGTGCCAGCAGTTACACGACAGGGATCGGCAATCAGCCCCAGCATTTT,CASSYTTGIGNQPQHF
TRBJ2-1,TRBD2,-,16,TRBV5-4,TGTGCCAGCAGCTCCGGCGGGGGGGGCCCCCAGGTAGAGCAGTTCTTC,CASSSGGGGPQVEQFF
TRBJ1-5,-,-,15,TRBV7-2,TGTGCCAGCAGCCGCGGTTTGAGTAGCAATCAGCCCCAGCATTTT,CASSRGLSSNQPQHF
TRBJ1-1,-,-,12,TRBV19,TGTGCCAGTAGTATAGGGAGGACTGAAGCTTTCTTT,CASSIGRTEAFF
TRBJ2-3,-,-,14,TRBV9,TGTGCCAGCAGCCCCCCGGTTCAGGGGGATACGCAGTATTTT,CASSPPVQGDTQYF
TRBJ1-2,-,-,13,TRBV9,TGTGCCAGCAGCGTGCTAGCTAACTATGGCTACACCTTC,CASSVLANYGYTF
TRBJ2-5,-,-,16,TRBV6-6,TGTGCCAGCGCCTATGGCAGGGGCGAACCACAAGAGACCCAGTACTTC,CASAYGRGEPQETQYF
TRBJ2-3,TRBD2,-,18,TRBV10-2,TGCGCCAGCTCTACTACTAGCGGGGGCCAGACGTACACAGATACGCAGTATTTT,CASSTTSGGQTYTDTQYF
TRBJ1-3,-,-,15,TRBV9,TGTGCCAGCAGCGTAGAGGGAGTGGAGGGAAACACCATATATTTT,CASSVEGVEGNTIYF
TRBJ1-3,-,-,16,TRBV7-9,TGTGCCAGCAGCCTTGGACAGTCCCTCTCTGGAAACACCATATATTTT,CASSLGQSLSGNTIYF